The rows below give T cell receptor beta chains drawn from one sample of a study of blood T cell repertoires in COVID-19. Measured with immunoSEQ multiplex PCR; TCRdb has only the in-frame clones, and not every one. The sample has fewer than 350,000 clones; about 89% are singletons. The sample consisted of PBMCs or T cells enriched from blood (not recorded which). These receptors came from a woman aged 40 to 50 who had recovered from COVID-19. Both conserved end residues are part of each CDR3. The D gene is left open where the match is weak. A row's size may be missing; if present it is once, few, many or a size class.

D gene	V gene	J gene	clone size	CDR3 protein	CDR3 DNA
-	TRBV7-2	TRBJ2-1	-	CASSLSAGNEQFF	TGTGCCAGCAGCTTAAGCGCGGGGAATGAGCAGTTCTTC
TRBD1	TRBV19	TRBJ1-5	-	CASTMGQGGNQPQHF	TGTGCCAGTACGATGGGACAGGGAGGCAATCAGCCCCAGCATTTT
-	TRBV4-1	TRBJ2-1	-	CASSQDLSSYNEQFF	TGCGCCAGCAGCCAAGATTTGAGCTCCTACAATGAGCAGTTCTTC
TRBD1	TRBV19	TRBJ2-1	-	CASRPDRGSYNEQFF	TGTGCCAGTAGGCCTGACAGGGGTTCCTACAATGAGCAGTTCTTC
TRBD1	TRBV27	TRBJ2-7	once	CASSFGTGGFNEQYF	TGTGCCAGCAGTTTCGGGACAGGGGGCTTCAACGAGCAGTACTTC
TRBD1	TRBV6-4	TRBJ1-4	-	CASSVGQPGKLFF	TGTGCCAGCAGTGTGGGACAGCCCGGAAAACTGTTTTTT
-	TRBV12-3/TRBV12-4	TRBJ2-2	-	CASSSGLTGELFF	TGTGCCAGCAGTTCAGGACTAACCGGGGAGCTGTTTTTT
-	TRBV7-2	TRBJ1-2	-	CASSLASPYGYTF	TGTGCCAGCAGCTTGGCTAGCCCCTATGGCTACACCTTC
TRBD1	TRBV5-1	TRBJ1-2	-	CASSPQGADYGYTF	TGCGCCAGCAGCCCACAGGGGGCCGACTATGGCTACACCTTC
-	TRBV30	TRBJ1-2	-	CAVRREMDYGYTF	TGTGCCGTAAGGAGGGAAATGGACTATGGCTACACCTTC
TRBD2	TRBV7-8	TRBJ2-7	-	CASSSSFLSGRPRDEQYF	TGTGCCAGCAGCTCATCTTTCCTTAGCGGGAGGCCCCGGGACGAGCAGTACTTC
-	TRBV4-1	TRBJ2-1	-	CASSLEGEGYNEQFF	TGCGCCAGCAGCCTGGAGGGGGAGGGGTACAATGAGCAGTTCTTC
TRBD1	TRBV24-1	TRBJ1-1	-	CATSDTGTANTEAFF	TGTGCCACCAGTGATACCGGGACAGCGAACACTGAAGCTTTCTTT
-	TRBV4-3	TRBJ2-1	-	CASSQLYGKILNEQFF	TGCGCCAGCAGTCAGTTATACGGGAAGATTTTGAATGAGCAGTTCTTC
TRBD1	TRBV2	TRBJ1-2	-	CASSRTGGLGYTF	TGTGCCAGCAGTCGGACAGGGGGCCTTGGCTACACCTTC
TRBD1	TRBV29-1	TRBJ1-4	-	CSVVTGAIEKLFF	TGCAGCGTAGTGACAGGGGCAATCGAAAAACTGTTTTTT
-	TRBV2	TRBJ1-3	-	CASSTSGNTIYF	TGTGCCAGCAGTACTTCTGGAAACACCATATATTTT
-	TRBV11-3	TRBJ2-1	-	CASSLEHSPYNEQFF	TGTGCCAGCAGCTTAGAGCACTCCCCCTACAATGAGCAGTTCTTC
-	TRBV6-6	TRBJ1-3	-	CASSSPGVGNTIYF	TGTGCCAGCAGTTCCCCAGGGGTCGGAAACACCATATATTTT
TRBD1	TRBV11-3	TRBJ2-7	-	CASSLLIGTVYEQYF	TGTGCCAGCAGCTTACTTATCGGGACAGTATACGAGCAGTACTTC
TRBD1	TRBV7-2	TRBJ2-7	once	CASSLRTGYSYEQYF	TGTGCCAGCAGCTTACGGACAGGGTATTCCTACGAGCAGTACTTC
-	TRBV4-3	TRBJ1-2	-	CASSQDKGGSYTF	TGCGCCAGCAGCCAAGATAAAGGGGGAAGCTACACCTTC
TRBD1	TRBV9	TRBJ1-2	-	CASSEATGGGIDYGYTF	TGTGCCAGCAGCGAGGCGACAGGGGGAGGTATTGACTATGGCTACACCTTC
-	TRBV7-8	TRBJ2-1	-	CASSQGLSHNEQFF	TGTGCCAGCAGCCAGGGACTTTCCCACAATGAGCAGTTCTTC
TRBD1	TRBV19	TRBJ2-7	few	CASSTPGQGLYEQYF	TGTGCCAGTAGTACTCCGGGACAGGGACTCTACGAGCAGTACTTC
TRBD1	TRBV5-4	TRBJ2-5	-	CASSLAGDRFVETQYF	TGTGCCAGCAGCTTGGCCGGGGACAGGTTTGTGGAGACCCAGTACTTC
-	TRBV18	TRBJ2-2	-	CASSPGQNTGELFF	TGTGCCAGCTCACCGGGACAGAACACCGGGGAGCTGTTTTTT
TRBD1	TRBV5-4	TRBJ2-5	-	CASSLPGQEETQYF	TGTGCCAGCAGCCTCCCGGGACAGGAAGAGACCCAGTACTTC
TRBD2	TRBV7-8	TRBJ2-5	-	CASSPGGGRGETQYF	TGTGCCAGCAGCCCCGGGGGGGGAAGAGGAGAGACCCAGTACTTC
TRBD1	TRBV7-9	TRBJ2-7	-	CASSPPGGTGSKGPYEQYF	TGTGCCAGCAGCCCTCCCGGCGGGACAGGGTCTAAAGGTCCTTACGAGCAGTACTTC
-	TRBV21-1	TRBJ2-3	-	CASSPAGLGTDTQYF	TGTGCCAGCAGCCCCGCAGGGCTGGGGACAGATACGCAGTATTTT